Here is one T cell receptor beta chain with its context. The sample comes from a study of CD8 T cells in Susac syndrome. Random hexamers were used to reverse transcribe 0.5 to 1 ug of RNA. TCRdb passed the immunoSEQ multiplex PCR reads through MiXCR, listing each CDR3 protein once. The sample shows some 260,000 distinct CDR3 sequences, about 85% of them seen only once. V was shortened by 7 bases and J by 2 bases, with 20 bases between the two germline ends. This CDR3 comprises 16 residues. CDR1 KGHDR and CDR2 SFDVKD come from the germline V gene. The sequencing sample was made of CD8+ T cells from PBMCs. The receptor's source is a human donor with multiple sclerosis. This chain connects TRBV24-1 to TRBJ2-7, with D possibly called TRBD1 or TRBD2 (5 bases each). The CDR3 loop is CATSFPGPTSPYEQYF. For the CDR3, the DNA is TGTGCCACCAGCTTTCCGGGACCGACATCTCCCTACGAGCAGTACTTC.